This TCR beta chain comes out of a study of T-cell reconstitution after alpha-beta-depleted transplantation in children. This clonotype was detected many times. The TCRbeta library incorporated unique molecular identifiers. One entry per CDR3 protein, called by TCRdb with MiXCR from the PCR reads. The sample contains some 390,000 distinct CDR3 sequences, over 20% of which appear only once. V lost 4 bases and J 4 bases, leaving 4 bases between the germline ends. CDR3 length: 11 amino acids. Germline loops: CDR1 ENHRY, CDR2 SYGVKD. This sequence joins TRBV10-3 and TRBJ1-1; D unclear. This sequence originates from a human donor who donated a stem cell graft to a child with acute myeloid leukemia. The material sequenced was PBMCs from the stem cell graft donor, taken from the stem cell graft. Written as DNA, the CDR3 is TGTGCCATCAGTGTTAGCACTGAAGCTTTCTTT. This sequence encodes CAISVSTEAFF.